The clone carrying this T cell receptor (beta chain) was counted a few times. V lost 4 bases to trimming and J lost 1 base; unmatched junction nucleotides: 8. The CDR3 sequence is 17 residues long. CDR1 and CDR2 from the germline V gene are SGHRS and YFSETQ. The data are from a study of CD8+ T cells in alopecia areata. RNA, once extracted, was reverse transcribed into cDNA for use as the sequencing template. Method: immunoSEQ multiplex PCR; TCRdb's copy keeps in-frame clones and lacks some. Among roughly 200,000 clones listed, roughly 63% were seen once. The material sequenced was CD4+ T cells sorted from blood, taken at week 0. The chain uses TRBV5-1 and TRBJ2-1; TRBD2 matches 10 bases. The clonotype comes from a human donor with alopecia areata. The CDR3: CASSPLGLAFSYNEQFF. The CDR3 DNA reads as TGCGCCAGCAGCCCGTTGGGACTAGCGTTTTCCTACAATGAGCAGTTCTTC.